This is a list of T cell receptor beta chains from one sample in a study of cytomegalovirus exposure and HLA in healthy donors. Libraries were prepared by immunoSEQ multiplex PCR; TCRdb keeps only in-frame clonotypes and omits some of them. There are approximately 200,000 clones in the sample; roughly 85% occur only once, and about 2.2% lies in the top ten. The sequencing sample was made of PBMCs. The receptors here all came from a woman in her fifties or sixties in good health and CMV-seronegative. CDR3s include the opening cysteine and the closing phenylalanine or tryptophan. Each record gives: J gene, V gene, D gene, clone size, CDR3 protein, CDR3 DNA. The D gene is left open where the match is weak. Clone size appears in some rows only: once, few, many, or a class for an expanded clone.

J gene: TRBJ1-4; V gene: TRBV30; D gene: TRBD1; clone size: NA; CDR3 protein: CAWRTGVATNEKLFF; CDR3 DNA: TGTGCCTGGAGGACAGGGGTAGCAACTAATGAAAAACTGTTTTTT
J gene: TRBJ1-1; V gene: TRBV25-1; D gene: TRBD1; clone size: once; CDR3 protein: CASSEAGWTGQNTEAFF; CDR3 DNA: TGTGCCAGCAGTGAAGCAGGGTGGACAGGGCAGAACACTGAAGCTTTCTTT
J gene: TRBJ2-7; V gene: TRBV5-1; D gene: TRBD2; clone size: NA; CDR3 protein: CASSPAGSGSEQYF; CDR3 DNA: TGCGCCAGCAGCCCCGCCGGTAGCGGGAGCGAGCAGTACTTC
J gene: TRBJ2-2; V gene: TRBV5-1; D gene: NA; clone size: NA; CDR3 protein: CASSLVRTVNTGELFF; CDR3 DNA: TGCGCCAGCAGCTTGGTTCGGACAGTGAACACCGGGGAGCTGTTTTTT
J gene: TRBJ1-3; V gene: TRBV6-5; D gene: TRBD1; clone size: NA; CDR3 protein: CASSYSLRTGTNTIYF; CDR3 DNA: TGTGCCAGCAGTTACTCACTCCGGACAGGGACAAACACCATATATTTT
J gene: TRBJ2-7; V gene: TRBV21-1; D gene: NA; clone size: NA; CDR3 protein: CASRDRTTYEQYF; CDR3 DNA: TGTGCCAGCCGGGACAGGACGACCTACGAGCAGTACTTC
J gene: TRBJ1-1; V gene: TRBV6-1; D gene: TRBD1; clone size: NA; CDR3 protein: CASRKDRGNTEAFF; CDR3 DNA: TGTGCCAGCAGAAAGGACAGGGGGAACACTGAAGCTTTCTTT
J gene: TRBJ2-4; V gene: TRBV6-5; D gene: TRBD2; clone size: NA; CDR3 protein: CASSSSAGGQNIQYF; CDR3 DNA: TGTGCCAGCAGTTCCTCAGCGGGAGGGCAAAACATTCAGTACTTC
J gene: TRBJ2-5; V gene: TRBV6-1; D gene: TRBD2; clone size: NA; CDR3 protein: CASSEAWGGETQYF; CDR3 DNA: TGTGCCAGCAGTGAAGCCTGGGGGGGAGAGACCCAGTACTTC
J gene: TRBJ2-3; V gene: TRBV27; D gene: TRBD1; clone size: NA; CDR3 protein: CASSLRQGGDTQYF; CDR3 DNA: TGTGCCAGCAGTCTGAGACAGGGCGGAGATACGCAGTATTTT
J gene: TRBJ2-7; V gene: TRBV5-1; D gene: NA; clone size: NA; CDR3 protein: CASSLGQGNNEQYF; CDR3 DNA: TGCGCCAGCAGCTTGGGGCAGGGGAATAACGAGCAGTACTTC
J gene: TRBJ1-1; V gene: TRBV7-3; D gene: TRBD1; clone size: NA; CDR3 protein: CASSQTGGTRTEAFF; CDR3 DNA: TGTGCCAGCAGCCAAACAGGGGGAACGAGGACTGAAGCTTTCTTT
J gene: TRBJ1-1; V gene: TRBV7-9; D gene: NA; clone size: once; CDR3 protein: CASSLESGVTDTEAFF; CDR3 DNA: TGTGCCAGCAGCTTAGAATCCGGGGTGACGGACACTGAAGCTTTCTTT
J gene: TRBJ2-1; V gene: TRBV5-6; D gene: NA; clone size: NA; CDR3 protein: CASSLDVGASYNEQFF; CDR3 DNA: TGTGCCAGCAGCTTGGATGTGGGGGCCTCCTACAATGAGCAGTTCTTC
J gene: TRBJ2-1; V gene: TRBV27; D gene: TRBD2; clone size: NA; CDR3 protein: CASSPGLAGARGQFF; CDR3 DNA: TGTGCCAGCAGTCCGGGACTAGCGGGGGCCCGGGGGCAGTTCTTC
J gene: TRBJ1-4; V gene: TRBV7-2; D gene: NA; clone size: NA; CDR3 protein: CASSLELAEKLFF; CDR3 DNA: TGTGCCAGCAGCTTAGAGCTCGCGGAAAAACTGTTTTTT
J gene: TRBJ2-7; V gene: TRBV7-9; D gene: TRBD2; clone size: few; CDR3 protein: CASEGLAGPYEQYF; CDR3 DNA: TGTGCCAGCGAGGGACTAGCGGGCCCCTACGAGCAGTACTTC
J gene: TRBJ1-2; V gene: TRBV7-9; D gene: TRBD1; clone size: NA; CDR3 protein: CASSLTGTGSNYGYTF; CDR3 DNA: TGTGCCAGCAGCTTAACCGGGACAGGCTCTAACTATGGCTACACCTTC
J gene: TRBJ2-7; V gene: TRBV7-6; D gene: TRBD2; clone size: NA; CDR3 protein: CASSLGGGGEQYF; CDR3 DNA: TGTGCCAGCAGCTTAGGGGGCGGGGGGGAGCAGTACTTC
J gene: TRBJ2-7; V gene: TRBV7-8; D gene: TRBD2; clone size: NA; CDR3 protein: CASSPPRTRRAYEQYF; CDR3 DNA: TGTGCCAGCAGCCCCCCCCGGACTAGAAGGGCCTACGAGCAGTACTTC
J gene: TRBJ1-4; V gene: TRBV18; D gene: TRBD1; clone size: NA; CDR3 protein: CASSPPSGGVEKLFF; CDR3 DNA: TGTGCCAGCTCACCACCTTCAGGGGGAGTAGAAAAACTGTTTTTT
J gene: TRBJ1-1; V gene: TRBV28; D gene: NA; clone size: NA; CDR3 protein: CASSSTLNTEAFF; CDR3 DNA: TGTGCCAGCAGTAGCACTTTGAACACTGAAGCTTTCTTT
J gene: TRBJ2-1; V gene: TRBV2; D gene: NA; clone size: NA; CDR3 protein: CASSTRTYEQFF; CDR3 DNA: TGTGCCAGCAGCACACGGACTTATGAGCAGTTCTTC
J gene: TRBJ1-1; V gene: TRBV28; D gene: NA; clone size: NA; CDR3 protein: CASSLVRAPTEAFF; CDR3 DNA: TGTGCCAGCAGTTTAGTGAGGGCCCCCACTGAAGCTTTCTTT
J gene: TRBJ1-4; V gene: TRBV15; D gene: NA; clone size: NA; CDR3 protein: CATSRVKGTNEKLFF; CDR3 DNA: TGTGCCACCAGCAGAGTGAAGGGGACTAATGAAAAACTGTTTTTT
J gene: TRBJ1-4; V gene: TRBV18; D gene: NA; clone size: NA; CDR3 protein: CASSPGLGEKLFF; CDR3 DNA: TGTGCCAGCTCACCGGGACTCGGGGAAAAACTGTTTTTT
J gene: TRBJ2-2; V gene: TRBV29-1; D gene: NA; clone size: once; CDR3 protein: CSGSERVGYTGELFF; CDR3 DNA: TGCAGCGGAAGTGAGAGGGTCGGATACACCGGGGAGCTGTTTTTT
J gene: TRBJ1-2; V gene: TRBV7-9; D gene: NA; clone size: NA; CDR3 protein: CASTSSQGGYGYTF; CDR3 DNA: TGTGCCAGCACCTCGTCCCAGGGTGGTTATGGCTACACCTTC
J gene: TRBJ2-7; V gene: TRBV27; D gene: NA; clone size: NA; CDR3 protein: CASRGARDEQYF; CDR3 DNA: TGTGCCAGCAGGGGGGCACGAGACGAGCAGTACTTC
J gene: TRBJ2-5; V gene: TRBV27; D gene: NA; clone size: few; CDR3 protein: CASSLTYGPETQYF; CDR3 DNA: TGTGCCAGCAGTTTAACTTATGGTCCGGAGACCCAGTACTTC
J gene: TRBJ2-1; V gene: TRBV27; D gene: TRBD2; clone size: NA; CDR3 protein: CASSSRGLAGNEQFF; CDR3 DNA: TGTGCCAGCAGTTCGCGCGGACTAGCGGGCAATGAGCAGTTCTTC
J gene: TRBJ2-1; V gene: TRBV10-2; D gene: TRBD2; clone size: NA; CDR3 protein: CASSPRGTSGSRNEQFF; CDR3 DNA: TGCGCCAGCAGCCCCCGAGGCACTAGCGGGAGTAGAAATGAGCAGTTCTTC
J gene: TRBJ1-1; V gene: TRBV6-1; D gene: NA; clone size: NA; CDR3 protein: CASSEAITEYSNTEAFF; CDR3 DNA: TGTGCCAGCAGTGAAGCAATTACCGAGTACTCGAACACTGAAGCTTTCTTT
J gene: TRBJ2-7; V gene: TRBV7-2; D gene: TRBD2; clone size: once; CDR3 protein: CASSYLAGAYEQYF; CDR3 DNA: TGTGCCAGCAGTTACCTAGCGGGAGCCTACGAGCAGTACTTC
J gene: TRBJ2-1; V gene: TRBV5-1; D gene: TRBD1; clone size: few; CDR3 protein: CASSLGFGTADNEQFF; CDR3 DNA: TGCGCCAGCAGCTTGGGGTTTGGGACAGCCGACAATGAGCAGTTCTTC
J gene: TRBJ2-7; V gene: TRBV27; D gene: TRBD2; clone size: once; CDR3 protein: CASSVPGLAVIWDYEQYF; CDR3 DNA: TGTGCCAGCAGTGTGCCGGGACTAGCGGTGATATGGGACTACGAGCAGTACTTC
J gene: TRBJ2-7; V gene: TRBV18; D gene: NA; clone size: NA; CDR3 protein: CASSSAGGEQYF; CDR3 DNA: TGTGCCAGCTCCTCGGCGGGCGGCGAGCAGTACTTC
J gene: TRBJ2-7; V gene: TRBV11-2; D gene: TRBD2; clone size: NA; CDR3 protein: CASSLGETSGRAYWYEQYF; CDR3 DNA: TGTGCCAGCAGCTTAGGAGAGACTAGCGGGAGGGCCTACTGGTACGAGCAGTACTTC
J gene: TRBJ2-7; V gene: TRBV7-9; D gene: TRBD2; clone size: NA; CDR3 protein: CVSSSPREGLNEQYF; CDR3 DNA: TGTGTCAGCAGCTCCCCGCGGGAGGGCCTTAACGAGCAGTACTTC
J gene: TRBJ2-2; V gene: TRBV11-2; D gene: TRBD2; clone size: once; CDR3 protein: CASSKGLAGTGELFF; CDR3 DNA: TGTGCCAGCAGTAAGGGACTAGCGGGAACCGGGGAGCTGTTTTTT
J gene: TRBJ2-1; V gene: TRBV5-4; D gene: TRBD2; clone size: NA; CDR3 protein: CASSATGTSGREQFF; CDR3 DNA: TGTGCCAGCAGTGCGACCGGGACTAGCGGGCGGGAGCAGTTCTTC
J gene: TRBJ2-1; V gene: TRBV28; D gene: TRBD2; clone size: NA; CDR3 protein: CASSRTSGRRNEQFF; CDR3 DNA: TGTGCCAGCAGTCGTACTAGCGGGAGGAGGAATGAGCAGTTCTTC
J gene: TRBJ2-7; V gene: TRBV2; D gene: NA; clone size: NA; CDR3 protein: CASRLGQGAYEQYF; CDR3 DNA: TGTGCCAGCCGTCTAGGGCAGGGCGCCTACGAGCAGTACTTC
J gene: TRBJ2-3; V gene: TRBV5-5; D gene: TRBD2; clone size: NA; CDR3 protein: CASSLASGRGGTQYF; CDR3 DNA: TGTGCCAGCAGCTTGGCTAGCGGGAGAGGGGGTACGCAGTATTTT
J gene: TRBJ2-7; V gene: TRBV6-6; D gene: TRBD1; clone size: NA; CDR3 protein: CASRRRIQGPDHEQYF; CDR3 DNA: TGTGCCAGCAGGCGACGGATACAGGGGCCCGACCACGAGCAGTACTTC
J gene: TRBJ2-7; V gene: TRBV6-1; D gene: TRBD1; clone size: NA; CDR3 protein: CASSVTGSSYEQYF; CDR3 DNA: TGTGCCAGCTCCGTGACAGGGTCGTCCTACGAGCAGTACTTC
J gene: TRBJ2-7; V gene: TRBV27; D gene: TRBD2; clone size: NA; CDR3 protein: CASRRLAGDTVSYEQYF; CDR3 DNA: TGTGCCAGCAGGCGACTAGCGGGAGATACTGTCTCCTACGAGCAGTACTTC
J gene: TRBJ1-4; V gene: TRBV28; D gene: TRBD1; clone size: NA; CDR3 protein: CASRPGGNEKLFF; CDR3 DNA: TGTGCCAGCAGACCAGGGGGTAATGAAAAACTGTTTTTT
J gene: TRBJ1-2; V gene: TRBV19; D gene: TRBD1; clone size: few; CDR3 protein: CASSIRGDRSPYGYTF; CDR3 DNA: TGTGCCAGTAGTATTAGGGGGGACAGGTCCCCGTATGGCTACACCTTC
J gene: TRBJ1-1; V gene: TRBV11-2; D gene: TRBD1; clone size: NA; CDR3 protein: CASSFRQGREAFF; CDR3 DNA: TGTGCCAGCAGCTTCCGACAGGGACGCGAAGCTTTCTTT
J gene: TRBJ1-6; V gene: TRBV5-1; D gene: TRBD1; clone size: NA; CDR3 protein: CASSADRRDSPLHF; CDR3 DNA: TGCGCCAGCAGCGCGGACAGGAGAGATTCACCCCTCCACTTT
J gene: TRBJ2-7; V gene: TRBV28; D gene: TRBD2; clone size: NA; CDR3 protein: CASSSSGTGLGNEQYF; CDR3 DNA: TGTGCCAGCAGTTCATCCGGGACGGGACTAGGGAACGAGCAGTACTTC